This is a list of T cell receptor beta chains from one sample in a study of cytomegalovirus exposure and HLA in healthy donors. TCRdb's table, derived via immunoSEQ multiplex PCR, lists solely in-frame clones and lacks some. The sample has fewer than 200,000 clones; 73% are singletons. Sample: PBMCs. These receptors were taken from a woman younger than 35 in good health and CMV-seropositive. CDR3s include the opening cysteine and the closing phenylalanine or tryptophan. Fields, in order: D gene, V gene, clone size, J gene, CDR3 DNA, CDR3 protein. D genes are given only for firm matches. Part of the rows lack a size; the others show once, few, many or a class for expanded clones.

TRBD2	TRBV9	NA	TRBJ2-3	TGTGCCAGCAGCCTCGGGTGGGGACTAGCGGCTACCACAGATACGCAGTATTTT	CASSLGWGLAATTDTQYF
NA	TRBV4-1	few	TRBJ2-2	TGCGCCAGCAGCCAAGTCGGGGCCGGGGAGCTGTTTTTT	CASSQVGAGELFF
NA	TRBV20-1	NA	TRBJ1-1	TGCAGTGCCGCCGGGGGGTATGCGGCTTTCTTT	CSAAGGYAAFF
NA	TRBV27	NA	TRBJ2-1	TGTGCCAGCAGATCGCTCCCAGTCTACAATGAGCAGTTCTTC	CASRSLPVYNEQFF
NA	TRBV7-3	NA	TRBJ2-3	TGTGCCAGCAGCTTAGGTTTGGGCCTGACAGATACGCAGTATTTT	CASSLGLGLTDTQYF
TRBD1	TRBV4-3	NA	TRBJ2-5	TGCGCCAGCAGCCTTAGCTGGACAGGGGTCCAAGAGACCCAGTACTTC	CASSLSWTGVQETQYF
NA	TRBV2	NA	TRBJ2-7	TGTGCCAGCAGTGATGTGAGTCGTAGCTCCTACGAGCAGTACTTC	CASSDVSRSSYEQYF
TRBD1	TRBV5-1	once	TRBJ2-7	TGCGCCAGCAGCTCCACCACAGGGGCCCCTGGGAGTGAGCAGTACTTC	CASSSTTGAPGSEQYF
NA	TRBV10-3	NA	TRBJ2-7	TGTGCCATCAGGACTACCTCCTACGAGCAGTACTTC	CAIRTTSYEQYF
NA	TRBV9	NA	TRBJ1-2	TGTGCCAGCAGCCTAAACCAGGGGTTAATTGGCTACACCTTC	CASSLNQGLIGYTF
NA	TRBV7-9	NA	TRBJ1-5	TGTGCCAGCAGCTTAACGCGGGGGGGCGCTTCCGGTCAGCCCCAGCATTTT	CASSLTRGGASGQPQHF